This T cell receptor (beta chain) was documented in a study of cytomegalovirus exposure and HLA in healthy donors. Overall study findings and caveats: In a later analysis, a genetic analysis reported fewer productive-TCR N-insertions in an Asian-associated ancestry cluster than the cohort average.

Primers: 60 Vbeta forward and 13 Jbeta reverse. Repertoires were generated with immunoSEQ multiplex PCR, while TCRdb's copy carries only in-frame clones and drops some. The table has under 45,000 clones, about 60% seen once. On this clone: Its antigen is still unknown.

Germline lookup yields CDR1 LGHNA and CDR2 YSLEER. The CDR3 has 21 residues. J was trimmed by 6 bases and V by 4 bases; bases with no gene match: 25. This receptor was identified in a human donor in good health. J is TRBJ1-5 and V is TRBV4-3, with 9 bases that match TRBD1. Sample: PBMCs. The CDR3 protein is CASSRWTWTGDEMVFSQPQHF. In DNA form, the CDR3 reads TGCGCCAGCAGCCGGTGGACTTGGACAGGGGACGAAATGGTCTTCAGTCAGCCCCAGCATTTT.